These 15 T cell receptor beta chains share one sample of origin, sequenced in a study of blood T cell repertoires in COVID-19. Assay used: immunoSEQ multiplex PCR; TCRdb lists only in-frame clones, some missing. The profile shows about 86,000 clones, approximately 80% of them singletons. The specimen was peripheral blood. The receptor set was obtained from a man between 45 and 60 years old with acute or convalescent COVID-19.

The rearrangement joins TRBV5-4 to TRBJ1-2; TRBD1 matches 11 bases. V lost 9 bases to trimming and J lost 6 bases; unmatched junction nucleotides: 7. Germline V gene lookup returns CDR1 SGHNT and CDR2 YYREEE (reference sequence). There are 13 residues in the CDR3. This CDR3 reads CATWGQGENGYTF. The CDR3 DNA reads TGTGCCACGTGGGGACAGGGGGAAAATGGCTACACCTTC. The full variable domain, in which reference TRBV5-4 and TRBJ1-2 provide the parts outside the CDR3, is ETGVTQSPTHLIKTRGQQVTLRCSSQSGHNTVSWYQQALGQGPQFIFQYYREEENGRGNFPPRFSGLQFPNYSSELNVNALELDDSALYLCATWGQGENGYTFGSGTRLTVV.

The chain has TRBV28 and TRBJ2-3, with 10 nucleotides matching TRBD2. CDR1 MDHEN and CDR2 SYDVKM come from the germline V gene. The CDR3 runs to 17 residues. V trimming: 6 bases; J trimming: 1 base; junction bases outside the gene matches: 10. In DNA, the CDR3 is TGTGCCAGCAGCTCACAGAGGACTAGCGGTCGCACAGATACGCAGTATTTT. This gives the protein CASSSQRTSGRTDTQYF.

This CDR3 reads CASSAPGQGVHEQYF. Here the CDR3 DNA reads TGTGCCAGCAGTGCCCCGGGACAGGGGGTCCACGAGCAGTACTTC. The chain recombines TRBV27 with TRBJ2-7; TRBD1 matches at 11 bases. V was pared by 5 bases and J by 5 bases, with 8 bases of the junction left unmatched. This CDR3 contains 15 residues. From germline, CDR1 is MNHEY and CDR2 SMNVEV (reference sequence).

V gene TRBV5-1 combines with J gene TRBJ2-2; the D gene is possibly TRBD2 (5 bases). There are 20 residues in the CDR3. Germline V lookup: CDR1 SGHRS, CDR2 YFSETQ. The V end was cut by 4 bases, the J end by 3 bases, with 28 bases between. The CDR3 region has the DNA TGCGCCAGCAGCCCCGGATTTTCCGTGAGTCTAACGGGGTACACCGGGGAGCTGTTTTTT. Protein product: CASSPGFSVSLTGYTGELFF.

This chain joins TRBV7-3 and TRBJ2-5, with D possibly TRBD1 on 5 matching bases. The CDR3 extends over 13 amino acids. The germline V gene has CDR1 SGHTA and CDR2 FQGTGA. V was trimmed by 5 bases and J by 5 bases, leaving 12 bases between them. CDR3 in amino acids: CASSGHVGETQYF. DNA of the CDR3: TGTGCCAGCAGCGGACATGTGGGGGAGACCCAGTACTTC.

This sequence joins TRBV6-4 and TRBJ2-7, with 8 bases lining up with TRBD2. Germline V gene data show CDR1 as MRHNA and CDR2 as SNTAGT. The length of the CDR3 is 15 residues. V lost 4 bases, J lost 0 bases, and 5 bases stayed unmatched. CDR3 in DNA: TGTGCCAGCAGTGCGGACGGGGGGGCCTCCTACGAGCAGTACTTC. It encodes CASSADGGASYEQYF.

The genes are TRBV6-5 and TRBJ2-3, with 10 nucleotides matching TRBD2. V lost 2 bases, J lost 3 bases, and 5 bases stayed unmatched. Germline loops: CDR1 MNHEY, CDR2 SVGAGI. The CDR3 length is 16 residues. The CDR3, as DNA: TGTGCCAGCAGTTACGGGTTTAGCGGGGGGACAGATACGCAGTATTTT. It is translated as CASSYGFSGGTDTQYF.

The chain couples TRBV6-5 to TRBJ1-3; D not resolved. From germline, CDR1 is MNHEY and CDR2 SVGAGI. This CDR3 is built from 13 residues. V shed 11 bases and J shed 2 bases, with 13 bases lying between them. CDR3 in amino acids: CAAVLGTGNTIYF. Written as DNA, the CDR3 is TGTGCCGCCGTACTAGGGACTGGAAACACCATATATTTT.

The CDR3 sequence is CASSLLGGGNEKLFF. The CDR3 DNA reads as TGTGCCAGCAGCCTGTTGGGGGGGGGTAATGAAAAACTGTTTTTT. The chain recombines TRBV7-2 with TRBJ1-4; TRBD1 is a possible D gene (5 bases). V was shortened by 5 bases and J by 4 bases, with 14 bases between the two germline ends. CDR3 length equals 15 residues. Germline values: CDR1 SGHTA, CDR2 FQGNSA.

CDR3 sequence reads: CASSSQGGGSYEQYF. Here the CDR3 DNA reads TGTGCCAGCAGTTCGCAGGGAGGCGGGAGTTACGAGCAGTACTTC. V and J are TRBV6-4 and TRBJ2-7, with 7 bases that match TRBD2. Germline CDR1 is MRHNA and CDR2 is SNTAGT. The V segment lost 5 bases and the J segment 4 bases; nucleotides outside the gene matches: 11. This CDR3 comprises 15 residues.

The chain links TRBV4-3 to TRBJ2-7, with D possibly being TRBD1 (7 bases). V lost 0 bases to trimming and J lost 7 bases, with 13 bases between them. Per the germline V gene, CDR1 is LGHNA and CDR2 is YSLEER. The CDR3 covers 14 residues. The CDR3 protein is CASSQDGAGGEQYF. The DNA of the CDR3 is TGCGCCAGCAGCCAAGATGGAGCAGGGGGGGAGCAGTACTTC.

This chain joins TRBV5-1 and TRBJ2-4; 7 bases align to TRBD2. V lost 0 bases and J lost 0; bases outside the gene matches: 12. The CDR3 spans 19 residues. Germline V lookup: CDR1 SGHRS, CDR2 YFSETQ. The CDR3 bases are TGCGCCAGCAGCTTGGGCGGGGGTCTAGCGAACCTAGCCAAAAACATTCAGTACTTC. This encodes CASSLGGGLANLAKNIQYF. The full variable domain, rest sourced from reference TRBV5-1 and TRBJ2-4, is KAGVTQTPRYLIKTRGQQVTLSCSPISGHRSVSWYQQTPGQGLQFLFEYFSETQRNKGNFPGRFSGRQFSNSRSEMNVSTLELGDSALYLCASSLGGGLANLAKNIQYFGAGTRLSVL.

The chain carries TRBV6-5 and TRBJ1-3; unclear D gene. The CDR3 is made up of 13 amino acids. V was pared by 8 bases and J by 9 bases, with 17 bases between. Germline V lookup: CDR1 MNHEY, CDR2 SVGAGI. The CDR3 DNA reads TGTGCCAGCGGAGTCACTTTCGGAGGCACCATATATTTT. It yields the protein CASGVTFGGTIYF.

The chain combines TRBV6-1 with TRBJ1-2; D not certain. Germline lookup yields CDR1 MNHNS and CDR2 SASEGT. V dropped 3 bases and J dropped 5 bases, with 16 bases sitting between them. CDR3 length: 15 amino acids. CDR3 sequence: CASSDMHGGGYGYTF. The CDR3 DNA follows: TGTGCCAGCAGTGATATGCACGGAGGAGGATATGGCTACACCTTC.

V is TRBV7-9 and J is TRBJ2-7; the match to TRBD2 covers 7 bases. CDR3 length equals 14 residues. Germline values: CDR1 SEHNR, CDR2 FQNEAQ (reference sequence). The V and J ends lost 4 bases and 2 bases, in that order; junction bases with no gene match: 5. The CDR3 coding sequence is TGTGCCAGCAGCTGGGAGGGCCCCCCCTACGAGCAGTACTTC. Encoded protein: CASSWEGPPYEQYF.